This TCR beta chain was identified during a study of shared clonotypes between healthy human individuals. Method: immunoSEQ multiplex PCR; TCRdb's copy keeps in-frame clones and lacks some. The table has 2 million to 3 million clones, 80% to 95% seen once. V was pared by 5 bases and J by 0 bases, with 17 bases between. This CDR3 is built from 17 residues. Germline V gene sequence: CDR1 MDHEN, CDR2 SYDVKM. The gene calls are TRBV28 and TRBJ1-5, with D perhaps matching TRBD1 (5 bases). This TCR was sampled from a young man in good health. Some clones in this sample may be carry-over from other donors' samples. The sequenced sample was naive CD4+ T cells from PBMCs. The subset: CD45RA+ positively selected. The CDR3 DNA sequence: TGTGCCAGCAGTCTTCTTAATAACAGGCTTAGCAATCAGCCCCAGCATTTT. This gives the protein CASSLLNNRLSNQPQHF.